This T cell receptor (beta chain) was found in a study of cytomegalovirus exposure and HLA in healthy donors. Vbeta (60) and Jbeta (13) primers were used in the PCR. Sequencing used immunoSEQ multiplex PCR; TCRdb keeps in-frame clones, though not all of them. The profile covers approximately 75,000 clones, with 80% to 90% appearing a single time and approximately 17% taken by the ten largest. General study points: Among TCR beta chains, those listed as cytomegalovirus-associated numbered more than 150. In a later analysis, TCR beta V- and J-gene trimming showed a link to a missense DCLRE1C variant. Cytomegalovirus status was reportedly diagnosed by the classifier with high sensitivity and specificity. Analysis was performed later, and it showed HLA-associated TCR beta chains to be more clonally expanded than equally common others.

The CDR3 loop spans 16 amino acids. Losses at the gene ends were 5 bases for V and 2 bases for J; bases not matched to a gene: 8. CDR1 is SEHNR, CDR2 FQNEAQ, per germline (reference sequence). This clone was detected a few times. The target antigen is unknown. The TCR sequence derives from a man between 65 and 85 years old in good health and CMV-seropositive. Material for sequencing was PBMCs. The chain is built from TRBV7-9 and TRBJ1-1, with 10 bases fitting TRBD1. The CDR3 DNA sequence: TGTGCCAGCAGCGAAGGACAGGGGGTGGGAAACACTGAAGCTTTCTTT. Translated, it gives CASSEGQGVGNTEAFF.